This TCR beta chain was identified during a study of CD4 T cell repertoires in COVID-19 (dated by TCRdb to 2020 to 2023). Study-wide context: For cross-reactivity analysis, CFSE-low cells were expanded with IL-2 for roughly ten days, then relabeled and restimulated with spike proteins from other coronaviruses. TCR Vbeta repertoire analysis of SARS-CoV-2-reactive T cells was conducted at the subset level in a few recovered individuals. The study characterized naturally processed CD4+ T cell responses to SARS-CoV-2 spike and nucleoprotein in COVID-19-recovered individuals, using TCR Vbeta sequencing to assess clonal composition.

Broader findings and caveats from the paper: Several of the most expanded SARS-CoV-2-reactive clonotypes were found to be shared between two or all three memory subsets, suggesting intraclonal diversification. Between about 7 and 25% of SARS-CoV-2 clonotypes were also detected in secondary cultures stimulated with SARS-CoV and/or HKU1 spike, a finding consistent with cross-reactivity.

The receptor library was made with the immunoSEQ multiplex PCR assay. The original pipeline was this. Repertoire overlap between subsets was quantified using the Chao-Jaccard similarity index and counts of shared clonotypes. TCRdb limited this immuneACCESS table to in-frame rearrangements with V and J called. A share of clones is missing; checked studies link under half to unresolved V genes, and the rest is unexplained. V and J calls and clone size are as listed in that table; D and trimming were resolved from the DNA. The sample contains 70,000 to 95,000 clones, 80% to 90% of them found a single time. Roughly 0.5% of the sample comes from the top ten. A word on this clone: Its target antigen remains unknown. There are no base qualities to consult, and no much larger clone falls within one base.

Spanning cysteine to phenylalanine, the CDR3 consists of 16 amino acids. The kept DNA is CDR3 alone, 48 bases in frame from the first base. V sheds 2 bases and J sheds 0 bases, leaving 12 bases between their ends. The germline V gene supplies CDR1 SGHRS and CDR2 YFSETQ. The meaning of the sample's time point label: sample from a COVID-19-recovered individual after infection. Patients who had recovered from mild-to-severe COVID-19 served as donors. Memory T cell samples that were not cultured were sequenced immediately after ex vivo isolation. CD4+ total memory, central memory, effector memory and circulating T follicular helper cells were isolated from peripheral blood mononuclear cells.

Sequences were derived from CD4+ T cells from peripheral blood, sampled after recovery from COVID-19. In this chain, TRBV5-1 is recombined with TRBJ2-1, with an unclear D gene assignment. The TCR comes from a human donor who had COVID-19. Read as DNA, the sequence is TGCGCCAGCAGCTTAGGTGGAGCACGCTCCTACAATGAGCAGTTCTTC. Its coded protein is CASSLGGARSYNEQFF.